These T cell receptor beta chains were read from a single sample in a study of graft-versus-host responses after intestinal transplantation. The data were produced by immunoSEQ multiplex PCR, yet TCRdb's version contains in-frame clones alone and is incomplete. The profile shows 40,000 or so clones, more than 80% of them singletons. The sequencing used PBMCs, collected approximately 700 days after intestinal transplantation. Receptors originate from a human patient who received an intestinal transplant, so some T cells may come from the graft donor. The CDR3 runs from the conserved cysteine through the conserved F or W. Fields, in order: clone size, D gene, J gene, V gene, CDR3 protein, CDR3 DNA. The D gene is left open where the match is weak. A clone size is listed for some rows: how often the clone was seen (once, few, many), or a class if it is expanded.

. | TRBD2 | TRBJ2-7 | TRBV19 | CASSIDSGSSYEQYF | TGTGCCAGTAGTATAGATAGCGGGAGCTCCTACGAGCAGTACTTC
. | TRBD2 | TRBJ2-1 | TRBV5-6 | CASSLSSAGYNEQFF | TGTGCCAGCAGCTTGTCTTCAGCGGGATACAATGAGCAGTTCTTC
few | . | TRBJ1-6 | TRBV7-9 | CASSRQVSGLDSPLHF | TGTGCCAGCAGCCGTCAGGTCTCGGGCCTAGATTCACCCCTCCACTTT
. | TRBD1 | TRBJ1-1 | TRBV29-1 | CSVHPRDRVGAFF | TGCAGCGTCCATCCCCGGGACAGGGTCGGAGCTTTCTTT
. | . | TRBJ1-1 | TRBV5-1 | CTSSLPYSEAFF | TGCACCAGCAGCCTCCCCTACAGCGAAGCTTTCTTT
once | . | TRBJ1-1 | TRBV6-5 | CASSYVGGDTEAFF | TGTGCCAGCAGTTATGTCGGGGGAGACACTGAAGCTTTCTTT
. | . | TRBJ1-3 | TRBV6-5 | CASSYQRAGNTIYF | TGTGCCAGCAGTTACCAGAGAGCTGGAAACACCATATATTTT
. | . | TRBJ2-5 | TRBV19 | CASTAGGYQETQYF | TGTGCCAGTACCGCAGGCGGGTACCAAGAGACCCAGTACTTC
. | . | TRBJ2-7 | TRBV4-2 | CASSQDRLRYEQYF | TGTGCCAGCAGCCAAGATAGGCTGCGATACGAGCAGTACTTC
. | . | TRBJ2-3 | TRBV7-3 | CASGQYNTDTQYF | TGTGCCAGCGGGCAGTATAACACAGATACGCAGTATTTT
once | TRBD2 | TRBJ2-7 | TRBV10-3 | CAIGANSGGAHEQYF | TGTGCCATCGGCGCCAATAGCGGGGGGGCCCACGAGCAGTACTTC
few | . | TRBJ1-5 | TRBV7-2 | CASSLGTGNQPQHF | TGTGCCAGCAGCTTAGGCACAGGGAATCAGCCCCAGCATTTT
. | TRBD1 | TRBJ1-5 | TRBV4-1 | CASSLSPAGGQGAHQPQHF | TGCGCCAGCAGCCTAAGTCCAGCCGGGGGACAGGGGGCACATCAGCCCCAGCATTTT
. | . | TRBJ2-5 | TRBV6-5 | CASRFSGQETQYF | TGTGCCAGCAGATTTAGCGGCCAAGAGACCCAGTACTTC
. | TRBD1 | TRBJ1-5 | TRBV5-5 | CASSLVDRGGQPQHF | TGTGCCAGCAGCTTGGTTGACAGGGGAGGGCAGCCCCAGCATTTT
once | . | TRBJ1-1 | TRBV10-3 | CAVRPYVFRSLNTEAFF | TGTGCCGTTCGCCCCTACGTTTTTCGAAGCTTGAACACTGAAGCTTTCTTT
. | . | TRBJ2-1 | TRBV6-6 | CASSYRGGDNEQFF | TGTGCCAGCAGTTACCGTGGAGGCGACAATGAGCAGTTCTTC
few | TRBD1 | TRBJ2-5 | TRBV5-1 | CASSLDPTGAQETQYF | TGCGCCAGCAGCTTGGACCCTACAGGGGCCCAAGAGACCCAGTACTTC
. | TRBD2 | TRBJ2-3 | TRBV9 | CASSVASGGAETQYF | TGTGCCAGCAGCGTGGCCAGCGGGGGGGCTGAGACGCAGTATTTT
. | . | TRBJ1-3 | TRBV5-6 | CASSLLGAFTGNTIYF | TGTGCCAGCAGCCTATTGGGGGCCTTCACTGGAAACACCATATATTTT
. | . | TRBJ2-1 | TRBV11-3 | CASSLSGDEQFF | TGTGCCAGCAGCTTATCGGGCGATGAGCAGTTCTTC
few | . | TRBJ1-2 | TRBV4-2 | CASSGNTYYGYTF | TGTGCCAGCAGCGGTAACACCTACTATGGCTACACCTTC
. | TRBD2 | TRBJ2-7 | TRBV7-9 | CASSKRGLSYEQYF | TGTGCCAGCAGCAAGCGGGGCCTTTCCTACGAGCAGTACTTC
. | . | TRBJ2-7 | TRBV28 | CASSPRPGRPPKGSEQYF | TGTGCCAGCAGCCCTCGTCCGGGCCGGCCCCCGAAAGGGTCCGAGCAGTACTTC